This TCR beta chain came from a study of control samples from healthy donors and cancer patients. The V gene end was trimmed by 1 base and the J gene end by 6 bases; junction bases not matched to a gene: 8. This CDR3 has 17 amino acids. Germline-derived CDR1 and CDR2 are SGHTS and YDEGEE. The table lists this clone with a count of one. Profiling relied on immunoSEQ multiplex PCR, and the TCRdb table lists in-frame clones only, not all of them. The repertoire holds about 100,000 clones, with about 90% as singletons. This TCR was sampled from a woman aged 45-65 years in good health. J is TRBJ2-1 and V is TRBV5-8, with 12 positions matching TRBD2. The material sequenced was blood. The CDR3: CASSLWPSGGVTNEQFF. The DNA of the CDR3 is TGTGCCAGCAGCTTGTGGCCTAGCGGGGGGGTTACCAATGAGCAGTTCTTC.